This record covers a single TCR beta chain. Antigen: not known. Germline V gives CDR1 KGHSH, CDR2 LQKENI. V was cut by 0 bases and J by 4 bases, with 16 bases left in between. The CDR3 is made up of 17 amino acids. Unique molecular identifiers were used in preparing the TCRbeta library. TCRdb passed the PCR reads through MiXCR, listing each CDR3 protein once. This sample has a few hundred thousand distinct CDR3 sequences, with around 10% found just once. The source of the sample is a study of T-cell reconstitution after alpha-beta-depleted transplantation in children. Overall study results and limits: By one year post-transplant, T-cell counts and diversity largely arose from T cells that were newly produced. Several hundred expanded graft clones reportedly were the source of alpha-beta T cells about two months after transplant. Recipient T cells and thymic progenitors that survived gave rise to the high TCRbeta diversity observed at day 60 in some patients.

The origin of this receptor is a male patient between 2 and 15 years old who had a stem cell transplant for chronic granulomatous disease, so the T cells may come from the graft donor. The chain combines TRBV18 with TRBJ1-3; no clear D gene. The input for sequencing was peripheral blood, taken 180 days after TCRalphabeta/CD19-depleted stem cell transplant. The DNA for the CDR3 is TGTGCCAGCTCACCACCGGTTCGGGGATCCCAAGGAAACACCATATATTTT. Encoded protein: CASSPPVRGSQGNTIYF.